The 32 T cell receptor beta chains given below trace back to one sample, sequenced in a study of breast tumors, draining lymph nodes, adjacent tissues. Samples came from axillary lymph nodes draining the breast cancer. TCRdb re-derived calls from the multiplex PCR reads in MiXCR, one entry per CDR3 protein. The data contain more than 250,000 distinct CDR3 sequences, 30% to 35% of them singletons. What was sequenced was axillary lymph node tissue. These receptors came from a female donor with breast cancer. Some clones in this sample may be carry-over from other donors' samples.

This clonotype has at least ten counts. The rearrangement uses TRBV19 and TRBJ1-5, with no clear D. The CDR3 covers 14 residues. Trimming shortened V by 6 bases and J by 0 bases, and 9 bases separated the two germline ends. In germline, CDR1 is LNHDA, CDR2 SQIVND (reference sequence). The CDR3 region has the DNA TGTGCCAGTAGCCGGAGATATAGCAATCAGCCCCAGCATTTT. Translated, it gives CASSRRYSNQPQHF.

This chain links TRBV20-1 with TRBJ2-1, with 11 bases aligning to TRBD2. Per germline, CDR1 DFQATT and CDR2 SNEGSKA (reference sequence). Trimming removed 3 bases from V and 7 bases from J; junction bases left unmatched: 14. The CDR3 consists of 17 residues. The CDR3 DNA sequence: TGCAGTGCTAGGCGCAGACTAGCGGGATATAAGAGGAATGAGCAGTTCTTC. Its protein product is CSARRRLAGYKRNEQFF.

In this sample, this clonotype turned up many times. The V gene is TRBV24-1, the J gene TRBJ2-1; 10 bases align to TRBD1. Trimming removed 5 bases from V and 4 bases from J; junction bases left unmatched: 7. This CDR3 region has 16 residues. Germline-derived CDR1 and CDR2 are KGHDR and SFDVKD. CDR3 in DNA: TGTGCCACCAGTGCCCTGAGGGGACAGGGGTACAATGAGCAGTTCTTC. Its protein is CATSALRGQGYNEQFF.

This clonotype was detected a few times. The chain has TRBV20-1 and TRBJ2-7, with unresolved D. This CDR3 is 14 amino acids long. Trimming took 3 bases from V and 6 from J, leaving 18 bases between them. Germline CDR1 is DFQATT and CDR2 is SNEGSKA (reference sequence). The CDR3 sequence is CSASGSWFASEQYF. CDR3 bases: TGCAGTGCTAGTGGCTCCTGGTTCGCGTCCGAGCAGTACTTC.

This clonotype showed up just once. A clone one base away is much larger, so this may be a read error. V is TRBV19 and J is TRBJ2-7; 8 bases are shared with TRBD1. The length of the CDR3 is 14 residues. Germline-derived CDR1 and CDR2 are LNHDA and SQIVND (reference sequence). V trimming: 3 bases; J trimming: 3 bases; junction bases outside the gene matches: 4. CDR3 in amino acids: CASSMGDRFYEQYF. The CDR3 region has the DNA TGTGCCAGTAGTATGGGGGACAGGTTCTACGAGCAGTACTTC. The entire variable domain, with the rest obtained from reference TRBV19 and TRBJ2-7, is as follows: DGGITQSPKYLFRKEGQNVTLSCEQNLNHDAMYWYRQDPGQGLRLIYYSQIVNDFQKGDIAEGYSVSREKKESFPLTVTSAQKNPTAFYLCASSMGDRFYEQYFGPGTRLTVT.

J is TRBJ2-3 and V is TRBV9, with D unclear. This CDR3 is built from 16 residues. Looked up from germline, CDR1 is SGDLS and CDR2 is YYNGEE. V lost 7 bases and J lost 4, with 22 bases in between. CDR3 in amino acids: CASGLTGGSGADTQYF. CDR3 DNA: TGTGCCAGCGGCCTGACCGGTGGTTCGGGCGCAGATACGCAGTATTTT.

This clonotype was found many times. The chain employs TRBV5-1 and TRBJ2-2, with a possible D match to TRBD2 (6 bases). V was trimmed by 4 bases and J by 4 bases, leaving 11 bases between them. From germline, CDR1 is SGHRS and CDR2 YFSETQ. The CDR3 is 14 amino acids. The CDR3 region has the DNA TGCGCCAGCAGCAGAAGGGAGGCCACCGGGGAGCTGTTTTTT. This codes for CASSRREATGELFF. Drawing the rest from reference TRBV5-1 and TRBJ2-2, the complete variable domain is KAGVTQTPRYLIKTRGQQVTLSCSPISGHRSVSWYQQTPGQGLQFLFEYFSETQRNKGNFPGRFSGRQFSNSRSEMNVSTLELGDSALYLCASSRREATGELFFGEGSRLTVL.

As for this clonotype: One base away lies a much larger clone, so this may be a sequencing read error. The rearrangement joins TRBV11-1 to TRBJ2-3; no clear D. From germline, CDR1 is SGHAT and CDR2 FQDESV (reference sequence). V was clipped by 4 bases and J by 10 bases, with 9 bases between them. The CDR3 runs to 11 residues. CDR3 in amino acids: CASSSGIPQYF. For the CDR3, the DNA is TGTGCCAGCAGCTCAGGTATCCCGCAGTATTTT.

Remarks on this clonotype: One base away lies a much larger clone, so this may be a sequencing read error. The chain links TRBV19 to TRBJ2-2, with a tentative D call TRBD2 (5 bases). Germline V gives CDR1 LNHDA, CDR2 SQIVND (reference sequence). The CDR3 spans 14 residues. CDR3 bases: TGTGCCAGTAGTTCGCGCCAGTATACCGGGGAGCTGCTTTTT. Amino acids: CASSSRQYTGELLF.

This rearrangement joins TRBV5-1 to TRBJ1-4, with a weak D call TRBD1 (5 bases). The CDR3 spans 14 residues. Trimming cost V 0 bases and J 7 bases, with 10 bases left between them. CDR1 SGHRS and CDR2 YFSETQ come from the germline V gene. The CDR3 bases are TGCGCCAGCAGCTTGGGGGGCGTCGGTGAAAAACTGTTTTTT. Amino acids: CASSLGGVGEKLFF.

Details on this clonotype: A single base separates this from a much larger clone, so it may be a read error. V usage is TRBV12-5 and J usage is TRBJ2-1; 7 bases fit TRBD2. Germline V CDR1 and CDR2: LGHNT, FRNRAP. The CDR3 has 15 residues. CDR3 protein: CASGPGLVSYNEQLF. CDR3 in DNA: TGTGCTAGTGGCCCCGGACTAGTCTCCTACAATGAGCAGCTCTTC.

This clonotype appeared many times. The chain links TRBV29-1 to TRBJ2-1; TRBD1 matches 9 bases. Germline V gives CDR1 SQVTM, CDR2 ANQGSEA. The CDR3 has 14 amino acids. The ends lost 8 bases at V and 0 bases at J; junction bases unmatched: 5. CDR3 region: CSYKGQGSYNEQFF. CDR3 nucleotide sequence: TGCAGCTACAAGGGACAGGGCTCCTACAATGAGCAGTTCTTC.

The gene calls are TRBV20-1 and TRBJ2-6; 8 nucleotides match TRBD1. Germline-derived CDR1 and CDR2 are DFQATT and SNEGSKA (reference sequence). V dropped 5 bases and J dropped 4; count of bases not matched to a gene: 4. CDR3 size: 14 residues. CDR3 in DNA: TGCAGTGCTGGACAGGGTCTGGGGGCCAACGTCCTGACTTTC. Its translation is CSAGQGLGANVLTF.

This chain connects TRBV5-6 to TRBJ1-4; perhaps TRBD1 as D (6 bases). In germline, CDR1 is SGHDT, CDR2 YYEEEE. V was cut by 0 bases and J by 7 bases, with 13 bases left in between. This CDR3 comprises 15 residues. The CDR3: CASSLGQAAPEKLFF. The CDR3 coding sequence is TGTGCCAGCAGCTTGGGACAGGCGGCGCCTGAAAAACTGTTTTTT.

There are many counts of this clonotype. The V gene is TRBV10-3, the J gene TRBJ2-2, with D uncertain. Germline V gene lookup returns CDR1 ENHRY and CDR2 SYGVKD. The CDR3 contains 15 residues. The V and J ends lost 4 bases and 0 bases respectively, with 9 bases between them. The CDR3 spells CAISVSRTNTGELFF. The CDR3, as DNA: TGTGCCATCAGTGTTTCAAGAACGAACACCGGGGAGCTGTTTTTT.

The table lists this clonotype with many counts. The CDR3, as DNA: TGCGCCAGCAGCTTGGGTTTCGGGGGCGAAACAAATGAGCAGTTCTTC. Its translation is CASSLGFGGETNEQFF. The V and J genes are TRBV5-1 and TRBJ2-1, with D perhaps assigned TRBD1 or TRBD2 (6 bases each). Between the trimmed V and J ends, which lost 0 bases and 7 bases, there was a span of 17 bases. The CDR3 is made up of 16 amino acids. Per the germline V gene, CDR1 is SGHRS and CDR2 is YFSETQ.

This clonotype was found many times. The rearrangement joins TRBV5-4 to TRBJ2-1; no reliable D call. Trimming pared 0 bases from V and 2 bases from J, leaving 12 bases between. Looked up from germline, CDR1 is SGHNT and CDR2 is YYREEE (reference sequence). This CDR3 has 16 amino acids. As DNA, the CDR3 is TGTGCCAGCAGCTTGGAGACCGGACGACCCTACAATGAGCAGTTCTTC. As protein: CASSLETGRPYNEQFF.

This chain uses TRBV28 with TRBJ2-1; 11 positions agree with TRBD2. V shed 6 bases, J shed 9 bases, and the junction held 7 bases outside the gene matches. Germline CDR1 and CDR2: MDHEN and SYDVKM. The CDR3 is 14 amino acids. CDR3 protein: CASSELAGVREQFF. As DNA, the CDR3 is TGTGCCAGCAGCGAACTAGCGGGAGTGCGTGAGCAGTTCTTC.

Many counts were recorded for this clonotype. The chain has TRBV12-3 or TRBV12-4 and TRBJ1-5, with TRBD1 as a possible D gene (6 bases). The CDR3 is made up of 13 amino acids. Trimming shortened V by 6 bases and J by 5 bases, and 11 bases separated the two germline ends. As DNA, the CDR3 is TGTGCCAGCAGCTACAGGGTACATCAGCCCCAGCATTTT. Translating it yields CASSYRVHQPQHF.

Comments on this clonotype: Possible read error: a much larger clone is one base away. The gene calls are TRBV9 and TRBJ2-5, with 7 positions matching TRBD1. The CDR3 covers 15 residues. Looked up from germline, CDR1 is SGDLS and CDR2 is YYNGEE. This chain's CDR3 is CASSAGTANQETPYF. CDR3 DNA: TGTGCCAGCAGCGCCGGGACAGCGAACCAAGAGACCCCGTACTTC. The variable domain in full, completed from reference TRBV9 and TRBJ2-5, reads DSGVTQTPKHLITATGQRVTLRCSPRSGDLSVYWYQQSLDQGLQFLIQYYNGEERAKGNILERFSAQQFPDLHSELNLSSLELGDSALYFCASSAGTANQETPYFGPGTRLLVL.

This clonotype was observed a handful of times. The chain joins TRBV27 to TRBJ2-7, with a tentative D call TRBD2 (5 bases). This CDR3 comprises 12 residues. The V and J ends lost 6 bases and 6 bases respectively, with 12 bases between them. Germline lookup yields CDR1 MNHEY and CDR2 SMNVEV (reference sequence). The CDR3 DNA follows: TGTGCCAGCAGCTCGGGAACAGCCGAGCAGTACTTC. Encoded protein: CASSSGTAEQYF.

This clonotype has just one count. The genes are TRBV30 and TRBJ2-3; 8 positions match TRBD1. The CDR3 covers 14 residues. CDR1 is GTSNPN and CDR2 is SVGIG in the germline V gene (reference sequence). V trimming: 3 bases; J trimming: 2 bases; junction bases outside the gene matches: 4. CDR3 sequence reads: CAWSRGRPTDTQYF. In nucleotides, the CDR3 is TGTGCCTGGAGCAGGGGGCGCCCCACAGATACGCAGTATTTT. Full variable domain (remainder filled in from reference TRBV30 and TRBJ2-3): SQTIHQWPATLVQPVGSPLSLECTVEGTSNPNLYWYRQAAGRGLQLLFYSVGIGQISSEVPQNLSASRPQDRQFILSSKKLLLSDSGFYLCAWSRGRPTDTQYFGPGTRLTVL.

This clonotype was picked up many times. J is TRBJ2-6 and V is TRBV15, with D unclear. The V end lost 0 bases, the J end lost 0 bases, and 9 bases lay between the germline ends. The CDR3 is 17 amino acids. Germline V gives CDR1 LNHNV, CDR2 YYDKDF (reference sequence). CDR3 DNA: TGTGCCACCAGCAGAGATCGGCTGACCTCTGGGGCCAACGTCCTGACTTTC. Translating it yields CATSRDRLTSGANVLTF.

The J gene is TRBJ2-1, the V gene TRBV5-1; 7 bases agree with TRBD1. CDR1 and CDR2 from the germline V gene are SGHRS and YFSETQ. Trimming cost V 4 bases and J 5 bases; bases outside gene matches: 6. The CDR3 is made up of 14 amino acids. The CDR3 sequence: CASSRQGVNNEQFF. The CDR3 DNA sequence: TGCGCCAGCAGCCGACAGGGCGTGAACAATGAGCAGTTCTTC.

The rearrangement links TRBV29-1 to TRBJ2-1; maybe TRBD1 (6 bases). Trimming removed 4 bases at V and 6 bases at J, with 10 bases between. The CDR3 runs 12 residues. Germline loops: CDR1 SQVTM, CDR2 ANQGSEA. CDR3 nucleotides: TGCAGCGTTGTGGGGGCGCGCAATGAGCAGTTCTTC. Translating gives CSVVGARNEQFF.

This clonotype showed up many times. The CDR3 loop is CASTAPGQGGQETQYF. The CDR3 DNA reads as TGTGCCAGCACCGCTCCGGGACAGGGGGGCCAAGAGACCCAGTACTTC. The rearrangement links TRBV2 to TRBJ2-5; 11 bases are a match to TRBD1. V dropped 7 bases and J dropped 1; count of bases not matched to a gene: 8. CDR3 length: 16 amino acids. The V gene's germline CDR1 is SNHLY and CDR2 FYNNEI.

Concerning this clonotype: A read error may explain this, as a much larger clone is one base away. This chain connects TRBV11-2 to TRBJ2-3, with 10 bases fitting TRBD2. The germline gives CDR1 SGHAT, CDR2 FQNNGV. The CDR3 is 18 residues long. J lost 0 bases, V lost 5 bases, and 11 bases had no gene match. The CDR3 reads CASSRGASGSPSTDTQYF. The CDR3 DNA is TGTGCCAGCAGCCGGGGGGCTAGCGGGAGTCCTAGCACAGATACGCAGTATTTT.

V is TRBV5-5 and J is TRBJ2-1, with 8 nucleotides matching TRBD2. Unmatched junction bases numbered 14, after V lost 4 bases and J lost 8 bases. The CDR3 extends over 16 amino acids. Germline CDR1 SGHKS, CDR2 YYEKEE (reference sequence). DNA for the CDR3: TGTGCCAGCAGCCCGGCGGGGGGCGGGATAACTTATGAGCAGTTCTTC. Residues: CASSPAGGGITYEQFF.

Points on this clonotype: Possible read error: a much larger clone is one base away. The chain links TRBV15 to TRBJ2-4; 9 bases agree with TRBD1. This CDR3 spans 15 amino acids. CDR1 and CDR2 (germline): LNHNV, YYDKDF (reference sequence). After removal of 5 bases from V and 8 bases from J, the junction contained 10 bases not matched to a gene. The CDR3 here is CATSRGDRELHIQYF. The CDR3 DNA sequence: TGTGCCACCAGCCGCGGGGACAGGGAGTTGCACATTCAGTACTTC.

In this sample, this clonotype turned up many times. The V gene is TRBV29-1, the J gene TRBJ1-2, with 8 bases fitting TRBD1. Trimming cost V 6 bases and J 7 bases; bases outside gene matches: 7. Germline V gives CDR1 SQVTM, CDR2 ANQGSEA. The CDR3 contains 12 residues. The CDR3 region has the DNA TGCAGCGTAGACAGGGGCCCGGGTGGCTACACCTTC. Protein product: CSVDRGPGGYTF.

In the case of this clonotype: A read error may be the cause here, since a much bigger clone is one base away. V is TRBV27 and J is TRBJ1-6, with 8 bases matching TRBD1. The CDR3 has 14 residues. V shed 6 bases and J 11 bases; nucleotides not matched to a gene: 9. Germline lookup yields CDR1 MNHEY and CDR2 SMNVEV (reference sequence). CDR3 nucleotide sequence: TGTGCCAGCAGGCCCCCAGGGGGCGGAGCACCCCTCCACTTT. Translated, it gives CASRPPGGGAPLHF.

This clonotype was observed at least ten times. The rearrangement uses TRBV2 and TRBJ2-1, with D tentatively TRBD1 (5 bases). V was pared by 8 bases and J by 0 bases, with 14 bases between. CDR1 SNHLY and CDR2 FYNNEI come from the germline V gene. The CDR3 is made up of 15 amino acids. CDR3 protein: CASGADQSSYNEQFF. CDR3 coding DNA: TGTGCCAGCGGGGCGGATCAAAGCTCCTACAATGAGCAGTTCTTC.